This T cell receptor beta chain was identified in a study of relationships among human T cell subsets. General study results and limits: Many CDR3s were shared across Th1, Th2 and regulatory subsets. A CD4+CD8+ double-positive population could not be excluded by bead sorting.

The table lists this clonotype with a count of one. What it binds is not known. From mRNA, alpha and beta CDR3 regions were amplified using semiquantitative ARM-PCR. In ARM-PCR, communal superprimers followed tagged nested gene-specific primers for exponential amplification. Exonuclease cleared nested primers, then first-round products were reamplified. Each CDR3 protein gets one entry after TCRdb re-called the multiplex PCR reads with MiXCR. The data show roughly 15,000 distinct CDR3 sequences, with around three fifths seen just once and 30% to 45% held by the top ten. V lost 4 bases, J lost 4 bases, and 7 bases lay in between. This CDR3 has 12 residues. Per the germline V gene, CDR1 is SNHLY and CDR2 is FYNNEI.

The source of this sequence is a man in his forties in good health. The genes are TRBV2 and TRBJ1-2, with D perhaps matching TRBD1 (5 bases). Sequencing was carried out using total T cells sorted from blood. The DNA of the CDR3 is TGTGCCAGCAGTGCAGGGTCCTATGGCTACACCTTC. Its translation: CASSAGSYGYTF.